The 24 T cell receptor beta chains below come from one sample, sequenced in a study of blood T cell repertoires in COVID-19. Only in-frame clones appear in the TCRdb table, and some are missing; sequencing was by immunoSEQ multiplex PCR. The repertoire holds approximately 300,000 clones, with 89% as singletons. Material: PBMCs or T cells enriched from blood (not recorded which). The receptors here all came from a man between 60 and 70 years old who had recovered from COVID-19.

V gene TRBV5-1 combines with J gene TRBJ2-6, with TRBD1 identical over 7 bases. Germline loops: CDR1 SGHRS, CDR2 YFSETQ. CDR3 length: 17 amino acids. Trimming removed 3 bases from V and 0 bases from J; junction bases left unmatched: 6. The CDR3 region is CASSWGQLSSGANVLTF. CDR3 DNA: TGCGCCAGCAGCTGGGGACAGCTGTCCTCTGGGGCCAACGTCCTGACTTTC.

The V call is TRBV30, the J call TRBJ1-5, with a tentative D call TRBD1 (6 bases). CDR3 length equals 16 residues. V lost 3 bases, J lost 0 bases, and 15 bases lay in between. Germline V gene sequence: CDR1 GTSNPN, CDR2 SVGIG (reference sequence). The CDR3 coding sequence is TGTGCCTGGAGCCTAGGGGGGGTATATAGCAATCAGCCCCAGCATTTT. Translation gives CAWSLGGVYSNQPQHF. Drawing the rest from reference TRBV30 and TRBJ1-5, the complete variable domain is SQTIHQWPATLVQPVGSPLSLECTVEGTSNPNLYWYRQAAGRGLQLLFYSVGIGQISSEVPQNLSASRPQDRQFILSSKKLLLSDSGFYLCAWSLGGVYSNQPQHFGDGTRLSIL.

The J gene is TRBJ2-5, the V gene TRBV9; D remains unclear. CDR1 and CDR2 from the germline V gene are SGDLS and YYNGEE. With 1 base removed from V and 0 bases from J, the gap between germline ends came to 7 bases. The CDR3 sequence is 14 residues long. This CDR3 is CASSVSPNQETQYF. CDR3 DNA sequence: TGTGCCAGCAGCGTAAGCCCGAACCAAGAGACCCAGTACTTC.

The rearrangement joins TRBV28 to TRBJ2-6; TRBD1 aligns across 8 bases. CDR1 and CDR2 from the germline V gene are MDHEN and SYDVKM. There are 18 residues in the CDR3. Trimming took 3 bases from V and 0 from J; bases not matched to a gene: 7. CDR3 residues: CASSFSWDRLSGANVLTF. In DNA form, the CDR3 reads TGTGCCAGCAGTTTTTCCTGGGACAGGCTCTCTGGGGCCAACGTCCTGACTTTC. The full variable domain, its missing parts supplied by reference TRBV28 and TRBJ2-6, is DVKVTQSSRYLVKRTGEKVFLECVQDMDHENMFWYRQDPGLGLRLIYFSYDVKMKEKGDIPEGYSVSREKKERFSLILESASTNQTSMYLCASSFSWDRLSGANVLTFGAGSRLTVL.

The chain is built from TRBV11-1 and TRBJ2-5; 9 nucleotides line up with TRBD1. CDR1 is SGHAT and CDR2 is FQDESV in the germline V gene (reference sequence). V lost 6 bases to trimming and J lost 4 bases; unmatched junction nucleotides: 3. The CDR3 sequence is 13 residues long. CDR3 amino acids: CASSPDRGETQYF. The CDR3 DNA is TGTGCCAGCAGTCCGGACAGGGGAGAGACCCAGTACTTC.

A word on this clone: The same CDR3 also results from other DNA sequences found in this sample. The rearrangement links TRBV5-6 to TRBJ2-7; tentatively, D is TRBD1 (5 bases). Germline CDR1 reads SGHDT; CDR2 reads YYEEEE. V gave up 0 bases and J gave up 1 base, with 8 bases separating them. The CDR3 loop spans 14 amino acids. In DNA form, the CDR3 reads TGTGCCAGCAGCTTGGGCCAGGGATCCTACGAGCAGTACTTC. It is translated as CASSLGQGSYEQYF. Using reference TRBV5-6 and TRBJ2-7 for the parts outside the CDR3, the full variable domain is DAGVTQSPTHLIKTRGQQVTLRCSPKSGHDTVSWYQQALGQGPQFIFQYYEEEERQRGNFPDRFSGHQFPNYSSELNVNALLLGDSALYLCASSLGQGSYEQYFGPGTRLTVT.

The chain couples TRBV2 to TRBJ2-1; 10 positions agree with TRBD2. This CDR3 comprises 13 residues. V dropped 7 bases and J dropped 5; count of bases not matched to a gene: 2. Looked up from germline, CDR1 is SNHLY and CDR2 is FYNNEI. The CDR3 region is CASNLAGDNEQFF. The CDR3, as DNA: TGTGCCAGCAATCTAGCGGGAGACAATGAGCAGTTCTTC.

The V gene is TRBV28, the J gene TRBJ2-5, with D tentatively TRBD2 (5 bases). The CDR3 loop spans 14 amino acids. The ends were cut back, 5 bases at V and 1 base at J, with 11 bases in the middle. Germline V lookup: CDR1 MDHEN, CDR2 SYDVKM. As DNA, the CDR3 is TGTGCCAGCAGTAGGGAGCAGCGCCAAGAGACCCAGTACTTC. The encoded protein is CASSREQRQETQYF.

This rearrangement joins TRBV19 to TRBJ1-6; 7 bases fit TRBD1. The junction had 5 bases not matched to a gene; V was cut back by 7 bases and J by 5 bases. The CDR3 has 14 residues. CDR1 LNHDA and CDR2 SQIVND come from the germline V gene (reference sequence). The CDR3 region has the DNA TGTGCCAGTACCTCGGACAGGAATAATTCACCCCTCCACTTT. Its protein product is CASTSDRNNSPLHF.

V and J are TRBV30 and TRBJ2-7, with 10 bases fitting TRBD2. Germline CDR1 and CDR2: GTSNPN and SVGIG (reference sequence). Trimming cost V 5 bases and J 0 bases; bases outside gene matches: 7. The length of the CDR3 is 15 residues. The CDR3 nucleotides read TGTGCCTGGGGGGATCAGCGGGAGGGCTCCTACGAGCAGTACTTC. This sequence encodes CAWGDQREGSYEQYF.

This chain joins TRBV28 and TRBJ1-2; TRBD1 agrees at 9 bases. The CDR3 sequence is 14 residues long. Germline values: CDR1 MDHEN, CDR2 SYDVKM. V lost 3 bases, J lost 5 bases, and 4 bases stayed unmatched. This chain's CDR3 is CASSFGDREYGYTF. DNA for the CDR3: TGTGCCAGCAGTTTTGGGGACAGGGAATATGGCTACACCTTC.

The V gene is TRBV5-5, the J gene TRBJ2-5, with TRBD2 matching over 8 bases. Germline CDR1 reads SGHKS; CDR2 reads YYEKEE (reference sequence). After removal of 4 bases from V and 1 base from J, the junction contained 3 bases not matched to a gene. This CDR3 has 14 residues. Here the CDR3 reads CASSLTSGQETQYF. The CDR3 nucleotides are TGTGCCAGCAGCCTCACTAGCGGCCAAGAGACCCAGTACTTC.

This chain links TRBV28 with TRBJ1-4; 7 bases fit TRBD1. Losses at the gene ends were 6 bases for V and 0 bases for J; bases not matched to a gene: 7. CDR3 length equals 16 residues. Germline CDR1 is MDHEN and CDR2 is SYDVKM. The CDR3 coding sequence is TGTGCCAGCAGCCTCACAGGGGCTGCAACTAATGAAAAACTGTTTTTT. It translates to CASSLTGAATNEKLFF.

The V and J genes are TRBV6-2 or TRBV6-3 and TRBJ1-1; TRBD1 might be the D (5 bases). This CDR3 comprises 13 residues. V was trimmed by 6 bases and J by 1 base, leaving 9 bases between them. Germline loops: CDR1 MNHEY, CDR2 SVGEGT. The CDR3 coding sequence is TGTGCCAGCAGCCCGACAGAGAACACTGAAGCTTTCTTT. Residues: CASSPTENTEAFF.

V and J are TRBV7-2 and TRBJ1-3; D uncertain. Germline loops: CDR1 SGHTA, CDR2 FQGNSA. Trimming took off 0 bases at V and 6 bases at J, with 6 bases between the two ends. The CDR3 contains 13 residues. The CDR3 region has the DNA TGTGCCAGCAGCTTAGCCGGGGTAAACACCATATATTTT. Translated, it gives CASSLAGVNTIYF.

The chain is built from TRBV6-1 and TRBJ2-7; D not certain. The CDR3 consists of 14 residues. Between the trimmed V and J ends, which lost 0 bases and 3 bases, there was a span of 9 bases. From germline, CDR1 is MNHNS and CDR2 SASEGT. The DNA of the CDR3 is TGTGCCAGCAGTGAAGCGCGGCTCCTCTACGAGCAGTACTTC. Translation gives CASSEARLLYEQYF.

The DNA of the CDR3 is TGTGCCAGCAGCAACTTTAACAGACCCAACTATGGAGGGACCTTC. The encoded protein is CASSNFNRPNYGGTF. The chain uses TRBV21-1 and TRBJ1-2. TRBV21-1 is a known pseudogene. This CDR3 region has 15 residues.

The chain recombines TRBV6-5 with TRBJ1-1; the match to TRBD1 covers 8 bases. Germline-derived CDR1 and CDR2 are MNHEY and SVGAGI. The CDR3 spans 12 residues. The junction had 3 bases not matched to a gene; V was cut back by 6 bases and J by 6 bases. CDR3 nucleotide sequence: TGTGCCAGCAGAGGACAGGGAGCTGAAGCTTTCTTT. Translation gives CASRGQGAEAFF.

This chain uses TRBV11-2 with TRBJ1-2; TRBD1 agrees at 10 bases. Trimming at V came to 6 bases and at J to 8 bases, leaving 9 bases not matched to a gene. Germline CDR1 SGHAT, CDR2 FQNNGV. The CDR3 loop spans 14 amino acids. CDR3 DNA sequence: TGTGCCAGCAGACCGACAGGGGGCGCGGGGGGCTACACCTTC. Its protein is CASRPTGGAGGYTF.

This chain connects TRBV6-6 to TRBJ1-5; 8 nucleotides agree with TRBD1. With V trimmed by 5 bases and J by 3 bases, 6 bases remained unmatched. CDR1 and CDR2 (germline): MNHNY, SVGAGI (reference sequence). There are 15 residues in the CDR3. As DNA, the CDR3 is TGTGCCAGCAGTCACGGACAGGGCAACAATCAGCCCCAGCATTTT. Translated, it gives CASSHGQGNNQPQHF.

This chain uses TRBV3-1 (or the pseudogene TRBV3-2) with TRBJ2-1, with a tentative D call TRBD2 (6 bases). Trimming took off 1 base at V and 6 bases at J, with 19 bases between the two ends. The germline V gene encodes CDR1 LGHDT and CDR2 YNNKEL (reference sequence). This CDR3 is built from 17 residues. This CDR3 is CASSQGRVGAGFNEQFF. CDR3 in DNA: TGTGCCAGCAGCCAAGGACGGGTGGGAGCGGGCTTCAATGAGCAGTTCTTC.

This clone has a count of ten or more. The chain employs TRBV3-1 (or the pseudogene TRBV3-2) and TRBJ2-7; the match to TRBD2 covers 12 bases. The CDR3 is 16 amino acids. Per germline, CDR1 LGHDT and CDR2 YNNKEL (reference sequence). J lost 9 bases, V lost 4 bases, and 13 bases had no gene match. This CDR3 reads CASSLGTSGLLRGQYF. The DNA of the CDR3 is TGTGCCAGCAGCCTAGGGACTAGCGGGCTATTACGGGGGCAGTACTTC.

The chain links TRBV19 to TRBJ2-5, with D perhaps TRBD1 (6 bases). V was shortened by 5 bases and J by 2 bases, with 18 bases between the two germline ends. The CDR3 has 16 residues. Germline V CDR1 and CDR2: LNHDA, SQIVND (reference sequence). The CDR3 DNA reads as TGTGCCAGTAGTCGCCGAGTACAGGGTCCGCAAGAGACCCAGTACTTC. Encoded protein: CASSRRVQGPQETQYF.

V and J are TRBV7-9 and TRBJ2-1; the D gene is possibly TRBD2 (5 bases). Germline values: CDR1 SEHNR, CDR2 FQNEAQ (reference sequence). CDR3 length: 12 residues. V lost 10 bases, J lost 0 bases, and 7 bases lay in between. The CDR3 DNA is TGTGCCACCGAGGGCTCCTACAATGAGCAGTTCTTC. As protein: CATEGSYNEQFF. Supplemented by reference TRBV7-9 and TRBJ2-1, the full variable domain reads DTGVSQNPRHKITKRGQNVTFRCDPISEHNRLYWYRQTLGQGPEFLTYFQNEAQLEKSRLLSDRFSAERPKGSFSTLEIQRTEQGDSAMYLCATEGSYNEQFFGPGTRLTVL.